The clone carrying this TCR beta chain occurred many times. Its antigen is not identified. This record belongs to a study of identical twins. Template switching, a step in the protocol, added a universal primer site, and cDNA carried unique molecular identifiers. TCRdb called the 5' RACE reads again in MiXCR, with one record for every CDR3 protein. The repertoire holds approximately 240,000 distinct CDR3 sequences, around an eighth seen once, with 7% to 9.5% in the top ten. Deletions cut 7 bases from V and 8 bases from J, with 17 bases between. CDR3 length equals 14 residues. Germline V gives CDR1 SNHLY, CDR2 FYNNEI. General study results and limits: Cord blood beta clonotypes present at high abundance carried fewer insertions; no such pattern appeared in memory repertoires. There was an excess of low generation probability in the out-of-frame alpha sequences that twins shared.

The sample taken for sequencing was memory (CD45RO+) T cells sorted from blood. The TCR sequence derives from a woman aged 18 to 35 in good health. This rearrangement joins TRBV2 to TRBJ1-4; D possibly corresponds to TRBD1 (5 bases). CDR3 in amino acids: CASMRGTGGEKLFF. In nucleotides, the CDR3 is TGTGCCAGCATGAGAGGGACGGGAGGGGAAAAACTGTTTTTT.